Described below is a single TCR beta chain sequence and its context. This sample is part of a study of cytomegalovirus exposure and HLA in healthy donors. The germline V and J ends were trimmed by 0 bases and 7 bases, with 10 bases remaining between them. Germline CDR1 is GTSNPN and CDR2 is SVGIG (reference sequence). This CDR3 contains 13 residues. PCR involved 60 Vbeta and 13 Jbeta primers. Profiling relied on immunoSEQ multiplex PCR, and the TCRdb table lists in-frame clones only, not all of them. The sample lists tens of thousands of clones; 77% were seen once. The receptor was isolated from a man aged 45-65 years in good health and CMV-seropositive. The genes are TRBV30 and TRBJ2-1, with a possible D match to TRBD2 (5 bases). Material for sequencing was PBMCs. CDR3 in DNA: TGTGCCTGGAGTGTGGGGAGCGGTAATGAGCAGTTCTTC. Protein: CAWSVGSGNEQFF.